This TCR beta chain was captured by sequencing in a study of shared clonotypes between healthy human individuals (dated by TCRdb to the early 2020s). For the wider study: The cohort comprised two women and three men aged 18 to 49 years. For each donor, three plates each were used for CD4 naive and CD4 memory, two plates were used for CD8 naive, and one plate was used for CD8 memory. Blood TCR repertoires of about five healthy adults were deeply sequenced to estimate repertoire size and the extent of clonotype sharing between individuals. Different laboratories and diverse techniques were used to prepare libraries and sequence TCR repertoires, to increase sequencing depth and limit assay-specific biases. Between about 0.8 and 9 billion PBMCs per donor were obtained by leukapheresis.

What the work shows at the level of the full study, not this receptor alone: Naive subsets generally had larger estimated clonotype richness than memory subsets did. Because the study included only a small number of donors, the genetic and exposure-history diversity represented was limited. About 5% of naive CD4, around 3.5% of naive CD8, about 2.5% of memory CD4, and roughly 0.4% of memory CD8 clonotypes were shared across several donors. Rarefaction of sorted-subset datasets indicated incomplete sequencing despite the large sequencing depth. Sampling was limited to blood, and TCR repertoires in tissue likely differ from TCR repertoires in blood. Pairwise subsampling indicated that sequencing depth was expected to affect the degree of clonotype sharing among donors. Clonotypes shared by all four sorted-subset donors showed higher generation probabilities than non-shared clonotypes.

Points on this clone: It has no known antigen specificity. No base quality values were provided; no much bigger clone lies one nucleotide off.

The junction shows trimming of 5 bases on V and 3 bases on J, and the gene matches do not reach 7 bases of it. CDR3 length: 14 amino acids, cysteine to phenylalanine. The DNA shown is the 42-base CDR3, in frame from base 1. The germline V gene sets CDR1 to MNHEY and CDR2 to SVGAGI. Healthy HIV-negative adults with no recently reported acute infections or vaccinations were included as donors. All donors were Caucasian adults living in Nashville, Tennessee, USA. Magnetic negative selection was used to enrich CD4+ T cells, after which naive cells were positively selected on CD45RA and the negative fraction became the memory subset. After blood collection by leukapheresis, PBMCs were isolated using Ficoll-Histopaque density gradient centrifugation and then cryopreserved in the vapor phase of liquid nitrogen. Analytical flow cytometry was used to check the purity and quantity of every magnetically sorted T cell population. Genomic DNA was isolated from every sorted fraction and measured by UV absorbance on a Nanodrop 2000c.

Using the deep immunoSEQ assay, TCR CDR3 regions were amplified from genomic DNA by multiplex PCR. Genomic DNA extracted from each cell subset was distributed evenly over all wells of several immunoSEQ 96-well plates, and each plate served as one replicate. For sorted subsets, roughly 0.2 ug genomic DNA, equal to about 30,000 T cell genomes, was loaded into each replicate PCR. The purified libraries were quantified using a Qubit 3.0 fluorometer, sized with a Bioanalyzer 2100, and then quantified again using the KAPA Library Quantification kit. A separate single-read 150-cycle Illumina NextSeq 550 flow cell was used to sequence each immunoSEQ 96-well plate. Turning to the authors' computational methods: Because the immunoSEQ output held only junctional sequences and lacked quality scores, the filtering could not match the filtering applied to full-length reads. To assign V/J genes and CDR3, sequences were annotated using PyIR, a Python wrapper for IgBLAST v1.9, with IMGT germline references. Reads were filtered out if the reads had weak V/J assignments (E-value above 1e-6), no CDR3, stop codons, out-of-frame junctions, or ambiguous translated residues. V3J clonotypes were defined as sequences sharing the same inferred V gene, J gene, and CDR3 amino acid sequence. The percentage overlap between two repertoires was calculated by dividing the number of shared unique clonotypes by the size of the smaller repertoire. Three approaches were used to assess repertoire richness: RTK rarefaction, the Chao1 estimator, and Recon v2.1 estimates of unobserved clonotypes. Generation probabilities for all TCRbeta clonotypes obtained by the gDNA method from several donors were computed using OLGA. As stored in TCRdb, this immuneACCESS dataset retains in-frame rearrangements with V and J assigned. A fraction of the clones does not appear; measured against another copy, unresolved V genes explain less than half of the discrepancy, and the remainder lacks a known reason. Clone size and V and J calls were adopted from that table, with D and trimming inferred from the DNA. The sample profile shows more than 850,000 clones; about four fifths of them were found once. 0.4% to 0.55% of the sample lies in the top ten.

The sequence came from a man younger than 30 in good health. Some clones in this sample may be carry-over from other donors' samples. Sequencing was done on a sample of memory CD4+ T cells from PBMCs. The cell subset or site label, read with the paper, signifies: CD45RA-negative fraction. The V gene is TRBV6-5 and the J gene is TRBJ2-7, with 7 junctional bases fitting TRBD1. The CDR3 sequence is CASSKRDSYYEQYF. The nucleotide sequence is TGTGCCAGCAGTAAACGGGACAGTTACTACGAGCAGTACTTC.